A single sample is the source of the 19 T cell receptor beta chains below, sequenced in a study of identical twins. TCRdb analysed the 5' RACE reads with MiXCR anew, one entry per CDR3 protein. The sample records approximately 700,000 distinct CDR3 sequences, around a sixth being singletons. These same data were also listed under a study on T cells expressing NK-cell markers.

Material for sequencing was PBMCs. The receptor set was obtained from a woman between 18 and 30 years old in good health.

As DNA, the CDR3 is TGCGCCAGCAGCAGGACAACGAGCTCCTACGAGCAGTACTTC. This codes for CASSRTTSSYEQYF. The chain recombines TRBV5-1 with TRBJ2-7; maybe TRBD1 (5 bases). The germline CDR1 and CDR2 sequences are SGHRS and YFSETQ. The CDR3 loop spans 14 amino acids. V was trimmed by 4 bases and J by 0 bases, leaving 11 bases between them.

In the case of this clonotype: The junction departs from germline at one end; a sequencing error may be responsible. The chain couples TRBV12-3 or TRBV12-4 to TRBJ1-5, with a possible D match to TRBD1 (5 bases). The CDR3 totals 14 residues. This CDR3 is CASSLARGDQPQQF. CDR3 nucleotide sequence: TGTGCCAGCAGTTTAGCGAGAGGGGATCAGCCCCAGCAGTTT.

This clonotype was counted at least ten times. The CDR3 protein is CASSLVLSETQYF. The DNA for the CDR3 is TGTGCCAGCAGCTTGGTTTTGTCGGAGACCCAGTACTTC. V usage is TRBV5-6 and J usage is TRBJ2-5; D call uncertain. Germline CDR1 is SGHDT and CDR2 is YYEEEE. The CDR3 is 13 amino acids. V was shortened by 0 bases and J by 5 bases, with 8 bases between the two germline ends.

The genes are TRBV10-3 and TRBJ1-5, with 8 bases aligning to TRBD1. The junction had 9 bases not matched to a gene; V was cut back by 11 bases and J by 3 bases. Germline lookup yields CDR1 ENHRY and CDR2 SYGVKD. The CDR3 extends over 14 amino acids. CDR3 amino acids: CASGQGPLNQPQHF. CDR3 nucleotides: TGTGCCTCAGGACAGGGCCCTCTCAATCAGCCCCAGCATTTT.

The genes are TRBV20-1 and TRBJ2-5; 7 positions agree with TRBD2. The germline CDR1 and CDR2 sequences are DFQATT and SNEGSKA (reference sequence). Germline trimming cut 3 bases from V and 2 bases from J; bases unmatched to any gene: 9. The CDR3 extends over 15 amino acids. The DNA for the CDR3 is TGCAGTGCTAGCCGCCCACTAGCGACACAAGAGACCCAGTACTTC. It codes for CSASRPLATQETQYF.

This clonotype was observed a handful of times. The CDR3 bases are TGTGCCAGTACCTCGGGAGGTAATGAGCAGTTCTTC. Residues: CASTSGGNEQFF. V is TRBV19 and J is TRBJ2-1, with 7 bases matching TRBD2. This CDR3 is 12 amino acids long. Germline loops: CDR1 LNHDA, CDR2 SQIVND (reference sequence). The trim removed 7 bases at V and 7 bases at J, leaving 4 bases unmatched.

This clonotype turned up a few times. The chain is built from TRBV11-2 and TRBJ1-6; 9 nucleotides align to TRBD1. V gave up 7 bases and J gave up 4 bases; unmatched junction bases: 14. Per the germline V gene, CDR1 is SGHAT and CDR2 is FQNNGV. The CDR3 consists of 18 residues. The CDR3 nucleotides are TGTGCCAGCACCCTCCGTGCCTCCGGGACAGGGTATAATTCACCCCTCCACTTT. Translating it yields CASTLRASGTGYNSPLHF.

V usage is TRBV6-5 and J usage is TRBJ1-4; the D is unclear. The CDR3 covers 14 residues. Per the germline V gene, CDR1 is MNHEY and CDR2 is SVGAGI. Trimming pared 0 bases from V and 6 bases from J, leaving 8 bases between. The CDR3 protein is CASSYSLAYEKLFF. CDR3 coding DNA: TGTGCCAGCAGTTACTCTTTGGCGTATGAAAAACTGTTTTTT.

The gene calls are TRBV7-8 and TRBJ1-5; no definite D call. V was pared by 10 bases and J by 5 bases, with 12 bases between. This CDR3 is built from 12 residues. Germline CDR1 SGHVS, CDR2 FQNEAQ. The CDR3 nucleotides are TGTGCCAATAAACACCCTCATCAGCCCCAGCATTTT. It specifies CANKHPHQPQHF.

This clonotype was detected only a few times. In DNA form, the CDR3 reads TGTGCCAGCAGCTTAGCGCGGGTACACAATGAGCAGTTCTTC. Translating it yields CASSLARVHNEQFF. The J gene is TRBJ2-1, the V gene TRBV7-2; perhaps TRBD2 as D (5 bases). The CDR3 sequence is 14 residues long. CDR1 SGHTA and CDR2 FQGNSA come from the germline V gene. Trimming removed 0 bases at V and 5 bases at J, with 8 bases between.

The V gene is TRBV12-3 or TRBV12-4, the J gene TRBJ1-1; D perhaps matches TRBD1 (5 bases). V was clipped by 3 bases and J by 3 bases, with 14 bases between them. The CDR3 extends over 15 amino acids. The DNA for the CDR3 is TGTGCCAGCAGTTTGGGGGGACCCGAGGACACTGAAGCTTTCTTT. Its translation: CASSLGGPEDTEAFF.

This clonotype was counted a few times. CDR3 DNA: TGTGCCAGCAGTTCCCGACTAGCGGGATTGGACGAGCAGTACTTC. This translates into CASSSRLAGLDEQYF. The rearrangement joins TRBV12-3 or TRBV12-4 to TRBJ2-7, with 11 positions matching TRBD2. Trimming at V came to 4 bases and at J to 5 bases, leaving 7 bases not matched to a gene. There are 15 residues in the CDR3.

This clonotype was recorded a few times. The chain links TRBV12-3 or TRBV12-4 to TRBJ2-1, with 9 bases lining up with TRBD1. J gave up 4 bases and V 5 bases, and 6 bases lay outside the gene matches. The CDR3 has 15 amino acids. CDR3 sequence (DNA): TGTGCCAGCAGTCCTGTGGACAGGGGATACAATGAGCAGTTCTTC. It yields the protein CASSPVDRGYNEQFF.

The chain recombines TRBV2 with TRBJ2-2; 8 bases map to TRBD2. The length of the CDR3 is 15 residues. Germline V lookup: CDR1 SNHLY, CDR2 FYNNEI. V shed 6 bases, J shed 7 bases, and the junction held 10 bases outside the gene matches. In DNA form, the CDR3 reads TGTGCCAGCAGCTTTAGCGGGATCGTCGGCGGGGAGCTGTTTTTT. Protein: CASSFSGIVGGELFF.

This clonotype has ten or more counts. The chain couples TRBV12-3 or TRBV12-4 to TRBJ1-3; D unclear. The V gene lost 6 bases and the J gene lost 4 bases, with 7 bases spanning the gap. The CDR3 totals 12 residues. CDR3 amino acids: CASRAGGNTIYF. In DNA, the CDR3 is TGTGCCAGCAGGGCGGGAGGAAACACCATATATTTT.

The V call is TRBV29-1, the J call TRBJ2-1; 10 positions agree with TRBD2. Germline values: CDR1 SQVTM, CDR2 ANQGSEA. CDR3 size: 16 residues. The V gene end was trimmed by 0 bases and the J gene end by 10 bases; junction bases not matched to a gene: 12. In nucleotides, the CDR3 is TGCAGCGTTGAAGATCGGAGAGCGGGAGGGTTTGGGGAGCAGTTCTTC. It specifies CSVEDRRAGGFGEQFF.

The rearrangement links TRBV10-1 to TRBJ2-1, with 14 bases lining up with TRBD2. The V gene's germline CDR1 is WNHNN and CDR2 SYGVQD (reference sequence). The CDR3 consists of 14 residues. V lost 10 bases to trimming and J lost 7 bases; unmatched junction nucleotides: 6. CDR3 region: CATGTSGSVNEQFF. The DNA for the CDR3 is TGCGCCACCGGGACTAGCGGGAGTGTAAATGAGCAGTTCTTC.

The chain recombines TRBV10-3 with TRBJ1-2, with D uncertain. CDR1 and CDR2 (germline): ENHRY, SYGVKD. Trimming pared 7 bases from V and 4 bases from J, leaving 13 bases between. This CDR3 is 13 amino acids long. The CDR3 region has the DNA TGTGCCATCACCGAGTCCAGCCTCTATGGCTACACCTTC. Protein: CAITESSLYGYTF.

The J gene is TRBJ2-1, the V gene TRBV29-1, with D hard to call. CDR3 size: 11 residues. V was cut by 5 bases and J by 13 bases, with 15 bases left in between. From germline, CDR1 is SQVTM and CDR2 ANQGSEA. CDR3 DNA sequence: TGCAGCGTTCAGGACCTTAGCCATCAGTTCTTC. Translation gives CSVQDLSHQFF.